The 5 T cell receptor beta chains below come from one sample, sequenced in a study of T-cell reconstitution after alpha-beta-depleted transplantation in children. It was with unique molecular identifiers that the TCRbeta library was prepared. TCRdb recomputed calls from the PCR reads with MiXCR, one row per CDR3 protein. This sample has 98,000 or so distinct CDR3 sequences, with approximately 6.9% found just once. Sequenced material: PBMCs, mostly from graft donor cells, taken 360 days after TCRalphabeta/CD19-depleted stem cell transplant. These receptors all stem from a male patient aged 2 to 10 who had a stem cell transplant for acute lymphoblastic leukemia, so the T cells may come from the graft donor.

This clonotype was recorded many times. The chain links TRBV6-1 to TRBJ2-1, with 7 bases that match TRBD2. The CDR3 loop spans 14 amino acids. Germline CDR1 MNHNS, CDR2 SASEGT. V lost 7 bases to trimming and J lost 7 bases; unmatched junction nucleotides: 10. This chain's CDR3 is CASNEFGGRNEQFF. CDR3 sequence (DNA): TGTGCCAGCAACGAATTCGGGGGGAGGAATGAGCAGTTCTTC.

In this sample, this clonotype turned up a few times. A much larger clone lies a single base off, so this may be a read error. This rearrangement joins TRBV29-1 to TRBJ2-1; 8 nucleotides match TRBD2. Unmatched junction bases numbered 12, after V lost 6 bases and J lost 8 bases. This CDR3 spans 14 amino acids. Germline V gene data show CDR1 as SQVTM and CDR2 as ANQGSEA. The CDR3 DNA sequence: TGCAGCGTCGATTCGGGAGGGCCTTTGGATGAGCAGTTCTTC. Its protein product is CSVDSGGPLDEQFF.

This clonotype was seen at least ten times. The V gene is TRBV7-6, the J gene TRBJ2-7, with TRBD1 identical over 9 bases. The junction had 7 bases not matched to a gene; V was cut back by 5 bases and J by 2 bases. Germline V gene sequence: CDR1 SGHVS, CDR2 FNYEAQ. The CDR3 spans 15 residues. CDR3 in amino acids: CASSTGQGLPYEQYF. In DNA form, the CDR3 reads TGTGCCAGCAGCACCGGACAGGGGCTCCCCTACGAGCAGTACTTC.

This clonotype appeared many times. V usage is TRBV6-2 or TRBV6-3 and J usage is TRBJ2-7; D gene uncertain. The germline CDR1 and CDR2 sequences are MNHEY and SVGEGT. This CDR3 spans 15 amino acids. The V end was cut by 5 bases, the J end by 2 bases, with 16 bases between. CDR3 sequence (DNA): TGTGCCAGCAGTGACCTCCCAGCAGGAGCCTACGAGCAGTACTTC. Residues: CASSDLPAGAYEQYF.

This clonotype was found many times. The genes are TRBV29-1 and TRBJ1-2; D is perhaps TRBD1 (6 bases). The CDR3 loop spans 16 amino acids. V lost 6 bases, J lost 4 bases, and 24 bases lay in between. In germline, CDR1 is SQVTM, CDR2 ANQGSEA. The CDR3 loop is CSVPSSWGGAGYGYTF. Written as DNA, the CDR3 is TGCAGCGTCCCCAGCAGCTGGGGGGGCGCTGGCTATGGCTACACCTTC.